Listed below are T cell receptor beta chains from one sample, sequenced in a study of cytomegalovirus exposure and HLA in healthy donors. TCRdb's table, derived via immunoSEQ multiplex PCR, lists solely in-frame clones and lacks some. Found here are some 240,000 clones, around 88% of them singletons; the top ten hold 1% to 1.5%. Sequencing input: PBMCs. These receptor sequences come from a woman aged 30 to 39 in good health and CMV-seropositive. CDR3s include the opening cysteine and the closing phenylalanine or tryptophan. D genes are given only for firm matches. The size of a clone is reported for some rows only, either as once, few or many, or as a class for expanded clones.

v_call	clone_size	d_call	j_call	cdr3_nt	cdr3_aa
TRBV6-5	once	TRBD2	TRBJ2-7	TGTGCCAGCAGTTACCTCAGTGGCGGGAGGGCCTACGAGCAGTACTTC	CASSYLSGGRAYEQYF
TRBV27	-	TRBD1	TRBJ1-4	TGTGCCAGCAGTATTACAGGGGGCATTGAAAAACTGTTTTTT	CASSITGGIEKLFF
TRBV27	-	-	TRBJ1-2	TGTGCCAGCAGTTTCTCCGGGGGTGGCTATGGCTACACCTTC	CASSFSGGGYGYTF
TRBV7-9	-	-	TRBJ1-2	TGTGCCAGCAGCTTAGCCGTTTCAGGGTTTGATGGCTACACCTTC	CASSLAVSGFDGYTF
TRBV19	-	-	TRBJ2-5	TGTGCCAGTAGTGAGACGTGGGGCGGAGAGACCCAGTACTTC	CASSETWGGETQYF
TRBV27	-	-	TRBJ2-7	TGTGCCAGCAGTTTATCGCCAGGCGCCGAGTCCTACGAGCAGTACTTC	CASSLSPGAESYEQYF
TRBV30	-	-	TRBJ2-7	TGTGCCTGGGGCCACTCGGGCGAGCAGTACTTC	CAWGHSGEQYF
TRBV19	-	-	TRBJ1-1	TGTGCCAGTAGTATAGATTGGAGGGCTGAAGCTTTCTTT	CASSIDWRAEAFF
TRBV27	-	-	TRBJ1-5	TGTGCCAGCAGTTTAGGAGGGGGAGGGAATCAGCCCCAGCATTTT	CASSLGGGGNQPQHF
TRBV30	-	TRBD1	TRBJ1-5	TGTGCCTGGACCCCCGACAGGACAGGCCAGCCCCAGCATTTT	CAWTPDRTGQPQHF
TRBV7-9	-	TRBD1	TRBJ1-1	TGTGCCAGCAGCGCGCCCGGGACAGGGGATACTGAAGCTTTCTTT	CASSAPGTGDTEAFF
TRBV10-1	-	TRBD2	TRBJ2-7	TGCGCCAGCAGTGAGGGGTCTAGCGGGATCTACGAGCAGTACTTC	CASSEGSSGIYEQYF
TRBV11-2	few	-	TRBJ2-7	TGTGCCAGCAGCTTAGCTCAGGGTGCGTACGAGCAGTACTTC	CASSLAQGAYEQYF
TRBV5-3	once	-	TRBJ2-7	TGTGCCAGAAGCTTCTATCAGGACAGATCCTACGAGCAGTACTTC	CARSFYQDRSYEQYF
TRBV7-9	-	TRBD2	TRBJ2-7	TGTGCCAGCAGCTCGCGGGGAGGGATACCGTCCTACGAGCAGTACTTC	CASSSRGGIPSYEQYF
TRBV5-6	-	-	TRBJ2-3	TGTGCCAGCAGCTTGGGACTTGAGGCTGGCACAGATACGCAGTATTTT	CASSLGLEAGTDTQYF
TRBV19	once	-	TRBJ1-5	TGTGCCAGCCTCGGGGGGATAAGACCGGGTGGCAATCAGCCCCAGCATTTT	CASLGGIRPGGNQPQHF
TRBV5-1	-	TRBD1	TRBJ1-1	TGCGCCAGCAGCTGGACAGGGGTGACTGAAGCTTTCTTT	CASSWTGVTEAFF